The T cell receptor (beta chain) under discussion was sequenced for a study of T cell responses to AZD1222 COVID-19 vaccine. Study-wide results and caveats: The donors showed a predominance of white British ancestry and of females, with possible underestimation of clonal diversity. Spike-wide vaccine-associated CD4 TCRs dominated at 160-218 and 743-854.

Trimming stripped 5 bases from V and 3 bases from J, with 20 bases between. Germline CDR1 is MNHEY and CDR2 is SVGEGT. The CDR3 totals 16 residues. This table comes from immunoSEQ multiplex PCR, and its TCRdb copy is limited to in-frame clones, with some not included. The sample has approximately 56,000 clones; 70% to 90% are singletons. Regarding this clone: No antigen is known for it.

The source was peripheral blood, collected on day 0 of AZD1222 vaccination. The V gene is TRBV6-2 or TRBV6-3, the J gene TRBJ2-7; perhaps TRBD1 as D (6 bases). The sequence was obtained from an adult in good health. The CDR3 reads CASSRISGHQRYEQYF. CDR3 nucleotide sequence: TGTGCCAGCAGTAGAATTTCGGGACACCAACGCTACGAGCAGTACTTC.